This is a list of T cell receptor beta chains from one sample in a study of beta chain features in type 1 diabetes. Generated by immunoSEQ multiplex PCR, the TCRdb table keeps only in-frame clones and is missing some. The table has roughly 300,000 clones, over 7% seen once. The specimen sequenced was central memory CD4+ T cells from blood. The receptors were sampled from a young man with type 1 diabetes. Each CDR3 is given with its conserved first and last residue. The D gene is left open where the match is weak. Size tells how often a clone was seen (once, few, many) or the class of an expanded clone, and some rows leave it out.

DNA: TGCAGCGTTAAAGGGCCCTTAAACATTCAGTACTTC
CDR3: CSVKGPLNIQYF
D: -
size: few
V: TRBV29-1
J: TRBJ2-4

DNA: TGTGCCAGCAGCCGGGAGCTAACCGGCACCGGGGAGCTGTTTTTT
CDR3: CASSRELTGTGELFF
D: -
size: few
V: TRBV2
J: TRBJ2-2

DNA: TGCAGCGGTGGACAGGGCGGTAATACGCAGTATTTT
CDR3: CSGGQGGNTQYF
D: TRBD1
size: -
V: TRBV29-1
J: TRBJ2-3

DNA: TGTGCCAGCAGCTTGGCGAACAAATTCTACGAGCAGTACTTC
CDR3: CASSLANKFYEQYF
D: -
size: few
V: TRBV5-6
J: TRBJ2-7

DNA: TGTGCCAGTAGTAGGACAGGAGCTCAGCCCCAGCATTTT
CDR3: CASSRTGAQPQHF
D: TRBD1
size: few
V: TRBV19
J: TRBJ1-5

DNA: TGCGCCAGCAGTGATCTAGTGGCCTATGGCTACACCTTC
CDR3: CASSDLVAYGYTF
D: -
size: -
V: TRBV10-2
J: TRBJ1-2

DNA: TGTGCCAGCAGCTTAGATGTCCAAGAGACCCAGTACTTC
CDR3: CASSLDVQETQYF
D: -
size: -
V: TRBV7-2
J: TRBJ2-5

DNA: TGTGCCAGCAGCCTTGGACGGAACAATCAGCCCCAGCATTTT
CDR3: CASSLGRNNQPQHF
D: -
size: few
V: TRBV7-2
J: TRBJ1-5

DNA: TGTGCCAGTAGTCCCAGGGGACGGGGGGACTACGAGCAGTACTTC
CDR3: CASSPRGRGDYEQYF
D: -
size: few
V: TRBV19
J: TRBJ2-7

DNA: TGTGCCAGTAGTCCGACGAGGGACACACAAGAGACCCAGTACTTC
CDR3: CASSPTRDTQETQYF
D: -
size: -
V: TRBV19
J: TRBJ2-5

DNA: TGTGCCAGCAGTTACGGGACTAGCGGCGTCCAAGAGCAGTTCTTC
CDR3: CASSYGTSGVQEQFF
D: TRBD2
size: -
V: TRBV6-5
J: TRBJ2-1

DNA: TGTGCCAGCAGCTTAGGGGGCCAGGAGTTTGCCTATGGCTACACCTTC
CDR3: CASSLGGQEFAYGYTF
D: -
size: few
V: TRBV7-9
J: TRBJ1-2

DNA: TGTGCCAGTAGTCATGAAACGGGACTCATCTATGGCTACACCTTC
CDR3: CASSHETGLIYGYTF
D: -
size: few
V: TRBV19
J: TRBJ1-2

DNA: TGTGCCAGTAGCAGACAGCAAGGGGTTGGCGAGCAGTACTTC
CDR3: CASSRQQGVGEQYF
D: -
size: many
V: TRBV19
J: TRBJ2-7

DNA: TGTGCCTGGAGTTCTGGGATTTGGCAGCCCCAGCATTTT
CDR3: CAWSSGIWQPQHF
D: -
size: few
V: TRBV30
J: TRBJ1-5

DNA: TGTGCCAGTAGTAATGGACGGAGGAACACTGAAGCTTTCTTT
CDR3: CASSNGRRNTEAFF
D: -
size: -
V: TRBV19
J: TRBJ1-1

DNA: TGTGCCAGCAGGAGAGGGGCTAGCACAGATACGCAGTATTTT
CDR3: CASRRGASTDTQYF
D: -
size: few
V: TRBV11-2
J: TRBJ2-3

DNA: TGCGCCAGCAGCCAAGATGAGTCTAGCGGGGCCTACGAGCAGTACTTC
CDR3: CASSQDESSGAYEQYF
D: TRBD2
size: few
V: TRBV4-1
J: TRBJ2-7

DNA: TGCGCCAGCAGCTCCACAGGGGGCAGGGACACCGGGGAGCTGTTTTTT
CDR3: CASSSTGGRDTGELFF
D: TRBD1
size: -
V: TRBV5-1
J: TRBJ2-2

DNA: TGTGCCAGCGGGAGTTCTACTAGCACAGATACGCAGTATTTT
CDR3: CASGSSTSTDTQYF
D: -
size: -
V: TRBV2
J: TRBJ2-3

DNA: TGTGCCAGCAGCTTGGTAGCAGATACGCAGTATTTT
CDR3: CASSLVADTQYF
D: -
size: many
V: TRBV5-4
J: TRBJ2-3

DNA: TGTGCCAGCAGCCTCCTGAGGCAATCGGCTGAAGCTTTCTTT
CDR3: CASSLLRQSAEAFF
D: -
size: few
V: TRBV14
J: TRBJ1-1

DNA: TGTGCCAGCAGCCCCGGTTCCACAGATACGCAGTATTTT
CDR3: CASSPGSTDTQYF
D: -
size: -
V: TRBV11-3
J: TRBJ2-3

DNA: TGTGCCTGGAGTGACCCCAATTCACCCCTCCACTTT
CDR3: CAWSDPNSPLHF
D: -
size: few
V: TRBV30
J: TRBJ1-6

DNA: TGTGCCAGCAGTTGGCGATTGAATGAGCAGTTCTTC
CDR3: CASSWRLNEQFF
D: -
size: few
V: TRBV28
J: TRBJ2-1

DNA: TGTGCCAGCAGATCAGGACAGTCTAGCAATCAGCCCCAGCATTTT
CDR3: CASRSGQSSNQPQHF
D: -
size: few
V: TRBV27
J: TRBJ1-5

DNA: TGCGCCAGCAGCGTCCCGAGCCCTGAAGCTTTCTTT
CDR3: CASSVPSPEAFF
D: -
size: few
V: TRBV5-1
J: TRBJ1-1

DNA: TGTGCTAGTGGTCTCCTCAGCGGGGGGGCCGGGGAGCTGTTTTTT
CDR3: CASGLLSGGAGELFF
D: TRBD2
size: many
V: TRBV12-5
J: TRBJ2-2

DNA: TGTGCCATCAGTGTTAACGGGGGAGAGGAGACCCAGTACTTC
CDR3: CAISVNGGEETQYF
D: -
size: -
V: TRBV10-3
J: TRBJ2-5

DNA: TGTGCCACCAGCAGAGATAGTCGGCAAGAGACCCAGTACTTC
CDR3: CATSRDSRQETQYF
D: -
size: -
V: TRBV15
J: TRBJ2-5

DNA: TGTGCCAGCAGCCCGACGGGTCTCTTCCCAGATACGCAGTATTTT
CDR3: CASSPTGLFPDTQYF
D: -
size: few
V: TRBV7-2
J: TRBJ2-3

DNA: TGTGCCAGCAGCCAGGAGGGACAGGCGTACAATGAGCAGTTCTTC
CDR3: CASSQEGQAYNEQFF
D: TRBD1
size: few
V: TRBV6-6
J: TRBJ2-1

DNA: TGCGCCAGCAGCCAAGATCTTCCTCGCGGCCAAGAGACCCAGTACTTC
CDR3: CASSQDLPRGQETQYF
D: -
size: -
V: TRBV4-1
J: TRBJ2-5

DNA: TGTGCCAGCAGCTTGCAGGGCCGCACAGATACGCAGTATTTT
CDR3: CASSLQGRTDTQYF
D: -
size: -
V: TRBV5-4
J: TRBJ2-3

DNA: TGCGCCAGCAGCCAGCAGGAGAGAACTAATGAAAAACTGTTTTTT
CDR3: CASSQQERTNEKLFF
D: -
size: -
V: TRBV4-3
J: TRBJ1-4

DNA: TGCGCCAGCAGCTTTAAATCTTTCTTT
CDR3: CASSFKSFF
D: -
size: few
V: TRBV5-1
J: TRBJ1-1

DNA: TGTGCCAGCAGCCGAGGGGGTACAGCCAAAAACATTCAGTACTTC
CDR3: CASSRGGTAKNIQYF
D: -
size: few
V: TRBV7-2
J: TRBJ2-4

DNA: TGCGCCAGCACGGAGCGGGGTCAAAGCACAGATACGCAGTATTTT
CDR3: CASTERGQSTDTQYF
D: TRBD2
size: -
V: TRBV5-1
J: TRBJ2-3

DNA: TGCGCCAGCAGCTTGGGGACAGCCCTATACGAGCAGTACTTC
CDR3: CASSLGTALYEQYF
D: -
size: -
V: TRBV5-1
J: TRBJ2-7

DNA: TGTGCCAGCAGCCCCACCCGAGTTAGCAATCAGCCCCAGCATTTT
CDR3: CASSPTRVSNQPQHF
D: -
size: few
V: TRBV7-8
J: TRBJ1-5

DNA: TGTGCCAGCAGCCCCTACAACCCCACTGAAGCTTTCTTT
CDR3: CASSPYNPTEAFF
D: -
size: -
V: TRBV7-2
J: TRBJ1-1

DNA: TGTGCCATCAGTGAGAATGGGTACGAGCAGTACTTC
CDR3: CAISENGYEQYF
D: -
size: few
V: TRBV10-3
J: TRBJ2-7

DNA: TGTGCCAGCAGTGCAGAGGTGGGGGGCACTGAAGCTTTCTTT
CDR3: CASSAEVGGTEAFF
D: -
size: few
V: TRBV6-4
J: TRBJ1-1

DNA: TGTGCCAGCAGCCAAGACTGGGGTGGGGATGAGCAGTTCTTC
CDR3: CASSQDWGGDEQFF
D: -
size: -
V: TRBV14
J: TRBJ2-1

DNA: TGTGCCAGCAGAGAAGGAGTCATGCCGCAGTATTTT
CDR3: CASREGVMPQYF
D: -
size: -
V: TRBV6-1
J: TRBJ2-3

DNA: TGTGCCAGCAGTTCCCTAACTACCCGGGAGCTGTTTTTT
CDR3: CASSSLTTRELFF
D: -
size: few
V: TRBV6-5
J: TRBJ2-2

DNA: TGTGCCATCAGTGAGGACAGGGCCGGGGAGCTGTTTTTT
CDR3: CAISEDRAGELFF
D: TRBD1
size: many
V: TRBV10-3
J: TRBJ2-2

DNA: TGTGCCAGCAGCCCGGACCTCGGGCGCGCGCAGTATTTT
CDR3: CASSPDLGRAQYF
D: -
size: -
V: TRBV7-2
J: TRBJ2-3

DNA: TGTGCCAGCAGCTTAGTAATTTTCGATGTCAATGAGCAGTTCTTC
CDR3: CASSLVIFDVNEQFF
D: -
size: few
V: TRBV7-9
J: TRBJ2-1

DNA: TGCAGCGCTAGACAGGGGGTAGACTATGGCTACACCTTC
CDR3: CSARQGVDYGYTF
D: TRBD1
size: few
V: TRBV29-1
J: TRBJ1-2

DNA: TGCGCCAGCACCCAGCTAAACACCGGGGAGCTGTTTTTT
CDR3: CASTQLNTGELFF
D: -
size: -
V: TRBV5-1
J: TRBJ2-2

DNA: TGCGCCAGCAGCCTGGGACAGGGGCATGAAAAACTGTTTTTT
CDR3: CASSLGQGHEKLFF
D: TRBD1
size: -
V: TRBV5-1
J: TRBJ1-4

DNA: TGTGCCAGCAGCAAAGACAGGGACATGAACACTGAAGCTTTCTTT
CDR3: CASSKDRDMNTEAFF
D: TRBD1
size: -
V: TRBV7-9
J: TRBJ1-1

DNA: TGTGCCAGCACCCCAGCAGGAGATCAGCCCCAGCATTTT
CDR3: CASTPAGDQPQHF
D: -
size: many
V: TRBV2
J: TRBJ1-5

DNA: TGCGCCAGCAGCCGGGACTTTGGGACAGGCTATGGCTACACCTTC
CDR3: CASSRDFGTGYGYTF
D: TRBD1
size: -
V: TRBV4-1
J: TRBJ1-2

DNA: TGTGCCAGCAGCTGGGACATAGTGAACACTGAAGCTTTCTTT
CDR3: CASSWDIVNTEAFF
D: -
size: -
V: TRBV5-6
J: TRBJ1-1

DNA: TGTGCCCTAGGACAGGGACCCTACGAGCAGTACTTC
CDR3: CALGQGPYEQYF
D: TRBD1
size: few
V: TRBV30
J: TRBJ2-7